This T cell receptor (beta chain) was sequenced in a study of molecular identifiers for immune sequencing clone quantification. MiXCR, run by TCRdb on the PCR reads, gives a single entry per CDR3 protein. The profile covers fewer than 70,000 distinct CDR3 sequences, with around a sixth appearing a single time and approximately 1.5% taken by the ten largest. The authors gated naive CD8 T cells as CD8+CD4-CCR7+CD45RA+ for sorting. This clonotype showed up many times. The CDR3 consists of 13 residues. V was shortened by 4 bases and J by 3 bases, with 9 bases between the two germline ends. CDR1 is PRHDT and CDR2 is FYEKMQ in the germline V gene (reference sequence).

The sequenced sample was naive CD8+ T cells from blood, with Jurkat cell RNA spiked in. The subset denotes: FACS-sorted CD8+CD4-CCR7+CD45RA+ naive T cells. The receptor's source is a human donor in good health. Some libraries in this study had Jurkat cell RNA spiked in. The chain uses TRBV13 and TRBJ2-5, with D perhaps matching TRBD1 (5 bases). Written as DNA, the CDR3 is TGTGCCAGCAGCTCACAGACAGAAGAGACCCAGTACTTC. Translated, it gives CASSSQTEETQYF.